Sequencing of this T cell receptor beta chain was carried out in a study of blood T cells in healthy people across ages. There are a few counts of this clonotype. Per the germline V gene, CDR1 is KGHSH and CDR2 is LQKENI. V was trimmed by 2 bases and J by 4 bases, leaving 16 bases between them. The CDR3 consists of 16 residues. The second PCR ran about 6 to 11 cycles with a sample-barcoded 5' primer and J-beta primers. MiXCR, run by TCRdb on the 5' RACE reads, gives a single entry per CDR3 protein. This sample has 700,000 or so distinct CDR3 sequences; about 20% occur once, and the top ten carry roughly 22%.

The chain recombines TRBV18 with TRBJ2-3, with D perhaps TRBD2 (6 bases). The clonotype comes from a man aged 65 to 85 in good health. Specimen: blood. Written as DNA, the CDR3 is TGTGCCAGCTCACCAGCGGGCGGGAAAATGGCAGATACGCAGTATTTT. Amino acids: CASSPAGGKMADTQYF.